These 25 T cell receptor beta chains came from one sample sequenced in a study of CD8 T cells in Susac syndrome. Random-hexamer reverse transcription was applied to roughly 0.5 to 1 ug RNA. TCRdb passed the immunoSEQ multiplex PCR reads through MiXCR, listing each CDR3 protein once. Found here are a few hundred thousand distinct CDR3 sequences, about 95% of them singletons; the top ten hold 0.085% to 0.1%. The sample consisted of CD4+ T cells from PBMCs. Receptors originate from a human donor with multiple sclerosis.

The rearrangement links TRBV20-1 to TRBJ1-1; weak D call: TRBD1 (6 bases). With 3 bases removed from V and 5 bases from J, the gap between germline ends came to 13 bases. Germline lookup yields CDR1 DFQATT and CDR2 SNEGSKA (reference sequence). The CDR3 is 13 amino acids. CDR3 amino acids: CSASKGGGTEAFF. CDR3 DNA sequence: TGCAGTGCTAGCAAGGGGGGCGGGACTGAAGCTTTCTTT.

This clonotype showed up just once. This chain links TRBV27 with TRBJ1-1; D remains ambiguous. V was trimmed by 5 bases and J by 3 bases, leaving 13 bases between them. CDR3 length equals 14 residues. Germline lookup yields CDR1 MNHEY and CDR2 SMNVEV (reference sequence). CDR3: CASSPTHRDTEAFF. The DNA for the CDR3 is TGTGCCAGCAGTCCAACTCATCGGGACACTGAAGCTTTCTTT.

The CDR3 DNA reads as TGTGCCAGCAACCGACAGGCGGGAGTTCCCTACAATGAGCAGTTCTTC. Its protein product is CASNRQAGVPYNEQFF. V usage is TRBV28 and J usage is TRBJ2-1; perhaps TRBD2 as D (7 bases). The CDR3 totals 16 residues. Germline-derived CDR1 and CDR2 are MDHEN and SYDVKM. The ends were cut back, 7 bases at V and 2 bases at J, with 18 bases in the middle. Full variable domain (rest looked up from reference TRBV28 and TRBJ2-1): DVKVTQSSRYLVKRTGEKVFLECVQDMDHENMFWYRQDPGLGLRLIYFSYDVKMKEKGDIPEGYSVSREKKERFSLILESASTNQTSMYLCASNRQAGVPYNEQFFGPGTRLTVL.

The genes are TRBV6-5 and TRBJ2-1, with TRBD2 matching 12 bases. CDR3 length: 16 residues. Germline V lookup: CDR1 MNHEY, CDR2 SVGAGI. The J segment lost 5 bases and the V segment lost 2 bases, leaving 4 bases of the junction unmatched. CDR3 nucleotides: TGTGCCAGCAGTTACGGTTGGACTAGCGGGAACAATGAGCAGTTCTTC. This translates into CASSYGWTSGNNEQFF.

V usage is TRBV23-1 and J usage is TRBJ1-6; TRBD1 matches at 8 bases. TRBV23-1 is labeled an ORF, and its function is uncertain. After removal of 0 bases from V and 7 bases from J, the junction contained 8 bases not matched to a gene. CDR3 length equals 17 residues. DNA for the CDR3: TGCGCCAGCAGTCAATCGGAGGACAGGGCGCCGAATTCACCCCTCCACTTT. Protein product: CASSQSEDRAPNSPLHF.

CDR3: CSVALTGGYYGYTF. The DNA of the CDR3 is TGCAGCGTCGCTCTGACAGGGGGATACTATGGCTACACCTTC. This chain links TRBV29-1 with TRBJ1-2; 9 bases line up with TRBD1. This CDR3 is built from 14 residues. Germline V CDR1 and CDR2: SQVTM, ANQGSEA. J gave up 3 bases and V 6 bases, and 8 bases lay outside the gene matches. The variable domain in full, completed from reference TRBV29-1 and TRBJ1-2, reads SAVISQKPSRDICQRGTSLTIQCQVDSQVTMMFWYRQQPGQSLTLIATANQGSEATYESGFVIDKFPISRPNLTFSTLTVSNMSPEDSSIYLCSVALTGGYYGYTFGSGTRLTVV.

The chain combines TRBV27 with TRBJ2-7; TRBD2 matches 11 bases. Unmatched junction bases numbered 11, after V lost 4 bases and J lost 6 bases. Germline V gene data show CDR1 as MNHEY and CDR2 as SMNVEV (reference sequence). This CDR3 comprises 16 residues. DNA of the CDR3: TGTGCCAGCAGTTACCTTAGCGGGAGGGGGTCTGGCGAGCAGTACTTC. Translating gives CASSYLSGRGSGEQYF.

The CDR3 loop is CASSHRGPMNTEAFF. CDR3 DNA: TGTGCCAGCAGCCACAGGGGACCTATGAACACTGAAGCTTTCTTT. This chain connects TRBV5-4 to TRBJ1-1; TRBD1 aligns across 7 bases. The CDR3 covers 15 residues. CDR1 and CDR2 from the germline V gene are SGHNT and YYREEE (reference sequence). After removal of 4 bases from V and 0 bases from J, the junction contained 6 bases not matched to a gene.

V gene TRBV12-3 or TRBV12-4 combines with J gene TRBJ2-7, with D uncertain. V shed 4 bases and J shed 6 bases, with 10 bases lying between them. The CDR3 is 12 amino acids. The CDR3 loop is CASSSRKSEQYF. CDR3 in DNA: TGTGCCAGCAGTTCCAGGAAGAGCGAGCAGTACTTC.

V gene TRBV30 combines with J gene TRBJ2-7; D is possibly TRBD2 (7 bases). Trimming took 2 bases from V and 3 from J, leaving 17 bases between them. The CDR3 has 15 residues. CDR1 is GTSNPN and CDR2 is SVGIG in the germline V gene (reference sequence). The CDR3 DNA reads as TGTGCCTGGAGTCCTGTGGGGAGGGGGGACTACGAGCAGTACTTC. It encodes CAWSPVGRGDYEQYF.

V usage is TRBV20-1 and J usage is TRBJ2-1, with 8 bases fitting TRBD1. The CDR3 runs 16 residues. The V gene's germline CDR1 is DFQATT and CDR2 SNEGSKA (reference sequence). Trimming took 3 bases from V and 1 from J; bases not matched to a gene: 8. The CDR3 coding sequence is TGCAGTGCTAGGGAGCGACAGGGGCCATCCTACAATGAGCAGTTCTTC. It encodes CSARERQGPSYNEQFF.

The gene calls are TRBV20-1 and TRBJ2-1; TRBD2 matches 12 bases. J gave up 7 bases and V 2 bases, and 6 bases lay outside the gene matches. The CDR3 loop spans 15 amino acids. From germline, CDR1 is DFQATT and CDR2 SNEGSKA (reference sequence). Written as DNA, the CDR3 is TGCAGTGCTAGACTCGGACTAGCGGGGAAAAATGAGCAGTTCTTC. This gives the protein CSARLGLAGKNEQFF.

The chain employs TRBV20-1 and TRBJ2-1; 11 bases line up with TRBD2. Germline CDR1 and CDR2: DFQATT and SNEGSKA (reference sequence). CDR3 size: 15 residues. The ends lost 1 base at V and 3 bases at J; junction bases unmatched: 2. The CDR3 coding sequence is TGCAGTGCTAGAGGACTAGCGGGAAACTACAATGAGCAGTTCTTC. Residues: CSARGLAGNYNEQFF.

CDR3: CASSGETQYF. As DNA, the CDR3 is TGTGCCAGTAGTGGCGAGACCCAGTACTTC. The V gene is TRBV19, the J gene TRBJ2-5; D call uncertain. This CDR3 has 10 residues. From germline, CDR1 is LNHDA and CDR2 SQIVND (reference sequence). V was pared by 5 bases and J by 5 bases, with 3 bases between.

This clonotype was detected once. The rearrangement uses TRBV7-8 and TRBJ2-5; D gene uncertain. The CDR3 runs to 13 residues. V dropped 1 base and J dropped 6 bases, with 9 bases sitting between them. In germline, CDR1 is SGHVS, CDR2 FQNEAQ. The DNA of the CDR3 is TGTGCCAGCAGCTTAGTTAGTCTACAGACCCAGTACTTC. This codes for CASSLVSLQTQYF.

The rearrangement uses TRBV12-3 or TRBV12-4 and TRBJ1-1; tentatively, D is TRBD1 (6 bases). Trimming left V 8 bases short and J 0 bases short, with 16 bases between. The CDR3 is 15 amino acids. The CDR3: CASSVGGGMNTEAFF. For the CDR3, the DNA is TGTGCCAGCTCCGTCGGGGGCGGAATGAACACTGAAGCTTTCTTT.

This rearrangement joins TRBV29-1 to TRBJ2-3, with 7 bases matching TRBD2. Trimming cost V 6 bases and J 4 bases; bases outside gene matches: 10. CDR1 is SQVTM, CDR2 ANQGSEA, per germline. CDR3 length equals 14 residues. CDR3 DNA: TGCAGCGTCCTAAGGGGCGGGAGCGCAGATACGCAGTATTTT. Its translation: CSVLRGGSADTQYF.

The rearrangement uses TRBV10-3 and TRBJ2-7, with D unclear. The V gene lost 6 bases and the J gene lost 2 bases, with 5 bases spanning the gap. The CDR3 loop spans 11 amino acids. Germline assignment: CDR1 ENHRY and CDR2 SYGVKD. Here the CDR3 reads CAIRGTYEQYF. In DNA form, the CDR3 reads TGTGCCATCAGGGGAACCTACGAGCAGTACTTC.

The chain employs TRBV9 and TRBJ2-1; D remains ambiguous. Germline V gene lookup returns CDR1 SGDLS and CDR2 YYNGEE. The CDR3 consists of 11 residues. The ends were cut back, 0 bases at V and 8 bases at J, with 3 bases in the middle. CDR3 sequence: CASSVADEQFF. The CDR3, as DNA: TGTGCCAGCAGCGTAGCAGATGAGCAGTTCTTC. The full variable domain, its missing parts supplied by reference TRBV9 and TRBJ2-1, is DSGVTQTPKHLITATGQRVTLRCSPRSGDLSVYWYQQSLDQGLQFLIQYYNGEERAKGNILERFSAQQFPDLHSELNLSSLELGDSALYFCASSVADEQFFGPGTRLTVL.

The rearrangement uses TRBV20-1 and TRBJ2-7; 9 nucleotides align to TRBD2. Germline CDR1 and CDR2: DFQATT and SNEGSKA (reference sequence). This CDR3 has 12 residues. Trimming cost V 5 bases and J 2 bases; bases outside gene matches: 1. The CDR3 here is CSAAGGTYEQYF. The CDR3 DNA follows: TGCAGTGCTGCGGGGGGGACCTACGAGCAGTACTTC.

This clonotype showed up just once. The chain links TRBV12-5 to TRBJ1-1; TRBD1 matches at 8 bases. The CDR3 runs 15 residues. The V segment lost 3 bases and the J segment 4 bases; nucleotides outside the gene matches: 7. Germline V gives CDR1 LGHNT, CDR2 FRNRAP. CDR3 in amino acids: CASGFPSTGVTEAFF. The CDR3 DNA follows: TGTGCTAGTGGTTTCCCCTCGACAGGGGTCACTGAAGCTTTCTTT.

The chain uses TRBV7-9 and TRBJ1-2; D unresolved. CDR1 is SEHNR and CDR2 is FQNEAQ in the germline V gene (reference sequence). The ends were cut back, 6 bases at V and 2 bases at J, with 7 bases in the middle. This CDR3 is 12 amino acids long. CDR3 coding DNA: TGTGCCAGCAGTGGACGGAACTATGGCTACACCTTC. Translation: CASSGRNYGYTF.

The chain carries TRBV27 and TRBJ2-1; 7 nucleotides agree with TRBD1. With V trimmed by 6 bases and J by 2 bases, 7 bases remained unmatched. The CDR3 totals 15 residues. The germline CDR1 and CDR2 sequences are MNHEY and SMNVEV (reference sequence). The CDR3 region has the DNA TGTGCCAGCAGCCCGATCGGGACAGCCTACAATGAGCAGTTCTTC. It yields the protein CASSPIGTAYNEQFF.

For this clonotype: The junction does not match germline at one end; this may be a read error. J is TRBJ2-1 and V is TRBV30; 9 nucleotides match TRBD2. The CDR3 extends over 15 amino acids. Per the germline V gene, CDR1 is GTSNPN and CDR2 is SVGIG (reference sequence). DNA for the CDR3: TGTGCCTGGAGTGTAATAGCGGGAGTCATGAATGAGCAGTCCTTC. Its protein product is CAWSVIAGVMNEQSF.

The V call is TRBV7-7, the J call TRBJ2-1; D is perhaps TRBD1 (6 bases). CDR1 and CDR2 from the germline V gene are SSHAT and FNYEAQ (reference sequence). This CDR3 has 13 residues. CDR3 sequence reads: CASSQAGVNEQFF. The CDR3 DNA reads as TGTGCTAGTAGTCAGGCAGGGGTCAATGAGCAGTTCTTC.